This TCR beta chain is drawn from a study of T cell responses to AZD1222 COVID-19 vaccine. This clone was seen more than once but under ten times. The antigen is undetermined. Study conclusions and caveats: Sampling captured repertoires only after the peak T cell response.

Profiled with immunoSEQ multiplex PCR; TCRdb holds only in-frame clones, not every one. The table lists 140,000 to 150,000 clones, 89% of them singletons. The CDR3 is 13 amino acids. Germline values: CDR1 MNHEY, CDR2 SVGAGI. V lost 8 bases and J lost 7, with 15 bases in between. This receptor was obtained from an adult in good health. Sequenced material: peripheral blood, taken on day 0 of AZD1222 vaccination. The rearrangement uses TRBV6-5 and TRBJ1-3; no reliable D call. CDR3 bases: TGTGCCAGCCCCCGAAGGGCAACGAACACCATATATTTT. Its translation: CASPRRATNTIYF.